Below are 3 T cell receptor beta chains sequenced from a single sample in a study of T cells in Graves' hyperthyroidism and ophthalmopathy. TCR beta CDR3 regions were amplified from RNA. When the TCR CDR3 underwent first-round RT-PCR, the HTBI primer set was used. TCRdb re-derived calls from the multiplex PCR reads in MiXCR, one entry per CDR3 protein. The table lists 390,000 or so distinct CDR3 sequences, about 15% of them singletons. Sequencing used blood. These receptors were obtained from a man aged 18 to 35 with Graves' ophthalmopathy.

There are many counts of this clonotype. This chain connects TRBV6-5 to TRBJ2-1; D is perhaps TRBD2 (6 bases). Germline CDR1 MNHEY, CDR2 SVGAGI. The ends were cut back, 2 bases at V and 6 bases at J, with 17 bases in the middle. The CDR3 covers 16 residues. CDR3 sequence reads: CASSYSSGGVGNEQFF. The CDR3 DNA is TGTGCCAGCAGTTACAGTAGCGGAGGGGTCGGCAATGAGCAGTTCTTC.

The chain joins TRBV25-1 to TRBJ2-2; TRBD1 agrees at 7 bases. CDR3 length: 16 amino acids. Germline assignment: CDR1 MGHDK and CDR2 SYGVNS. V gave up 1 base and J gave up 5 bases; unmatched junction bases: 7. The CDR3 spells CASSEFATGVTGELFF. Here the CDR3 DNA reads TGTGCCAGCAGTGAATTCGCCACAGGGGTGACCGGGGAGCTGTTTTTT.

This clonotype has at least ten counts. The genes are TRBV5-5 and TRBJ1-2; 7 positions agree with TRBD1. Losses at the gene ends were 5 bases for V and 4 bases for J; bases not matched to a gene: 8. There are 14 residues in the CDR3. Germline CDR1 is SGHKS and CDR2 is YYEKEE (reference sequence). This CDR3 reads CASSYDGQVYGYTF. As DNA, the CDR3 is TGTGCCAGCAGTTACGACGGACAGGTCTATGGCTACACCTTC. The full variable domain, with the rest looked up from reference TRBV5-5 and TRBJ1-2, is DAGVTQSPTHLIKTRGQQVTLRCSPISGHKSVSWYQQVLGQGPQFIFQYYEKEERGRGNFPDRFSARQFPNYSSELNVNALLLGDSALYLCASSYDGQVYGYTFGSGTRLTVV.